This entry features one TCR beta chain sequence. Produced via immunoSEQ multiplex PCR; TCRdb's table is partial and in-frame only. The data hold 65,000 to 75,000 clones, with nearly 95% observed a single time. V was pared by 4 bases and J by 0 bases, with 5 bases of the junction left unmatched. From germline, CDR1 is SGHDT and CDR2 YYEEEE. This CDR3 region has 16 residues. The data are from a study of cytomegalovirus exposure and HLA in healthy donors. This chain links TRBV5-6 with TRBJ1-5; 9 bases align to TRBD1. This clonotype originated in a man aged 18 to 30 in good health and CMV-seropositive. The specimen was PBMCs. The CDR3 loop is CASSGTGRSSNQPQHF. DNA for the CDR3: TGTGCCAGCAGCGGGACAGGGAGGAGTAGCAATCAGCCCCAGCATTTT.